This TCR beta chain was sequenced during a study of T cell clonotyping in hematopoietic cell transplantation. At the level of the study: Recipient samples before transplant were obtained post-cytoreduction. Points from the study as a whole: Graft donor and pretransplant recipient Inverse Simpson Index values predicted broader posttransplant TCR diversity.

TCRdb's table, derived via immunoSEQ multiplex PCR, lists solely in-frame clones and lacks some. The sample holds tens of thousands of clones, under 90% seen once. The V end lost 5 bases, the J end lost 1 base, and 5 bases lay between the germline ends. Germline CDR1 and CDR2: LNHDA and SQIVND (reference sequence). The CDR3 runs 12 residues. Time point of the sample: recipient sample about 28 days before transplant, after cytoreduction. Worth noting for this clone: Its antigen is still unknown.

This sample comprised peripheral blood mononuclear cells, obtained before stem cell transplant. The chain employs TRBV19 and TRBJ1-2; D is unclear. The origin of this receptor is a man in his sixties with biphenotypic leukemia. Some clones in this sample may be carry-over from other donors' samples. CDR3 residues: CASSESNYGYTF. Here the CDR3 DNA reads TGTGCCAGTAGTGAAAGTAACTATGGCTACACCTTC.